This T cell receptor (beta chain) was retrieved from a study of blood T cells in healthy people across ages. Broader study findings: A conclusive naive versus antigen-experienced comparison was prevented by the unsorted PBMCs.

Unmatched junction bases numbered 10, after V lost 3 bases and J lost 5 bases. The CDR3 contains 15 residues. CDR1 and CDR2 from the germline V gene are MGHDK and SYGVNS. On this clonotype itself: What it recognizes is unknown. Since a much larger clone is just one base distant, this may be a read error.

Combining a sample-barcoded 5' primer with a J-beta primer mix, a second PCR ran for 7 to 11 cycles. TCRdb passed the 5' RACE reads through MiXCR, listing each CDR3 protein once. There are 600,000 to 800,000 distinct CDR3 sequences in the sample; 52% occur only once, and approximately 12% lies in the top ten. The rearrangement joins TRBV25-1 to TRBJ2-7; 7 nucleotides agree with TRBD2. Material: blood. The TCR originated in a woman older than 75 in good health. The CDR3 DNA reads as TGTGCCAGCAGTGATCCGGGACGGGGAGGGGACGAGCAGTACTTC. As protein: CASSDPGRGGDEQYF.